This entry is about one T cell receptor (beta chain). The length of the CDR3 is 12 residues. Germline V lookup: CDR1 ENHRY, CDR2 SYGVKD. The record originates from a study of blood T cell repertoires in COVID-19. Libraries were prepared by immunoSEQ multiplex PCR; TCRdb keeps only in-frame clonotypes and omits some of them. The data contain 250,000 or so clones, almost 90% of them singletons. The rearrangement joins TRBV10-3 to TRBJ1-2; TRBD1 might be the D (6 bases). Sequencing input: peripheral blood. The TCR sequence derives from a woman aged 60-75 years with COVID-19, enrolled during active disease. The CDR3 protein is CASAQGRGGYTF. The CDR3, as DNA: TGTGCTTCAGCCCAGGGGCGCGGCGGCTACACCTTC.